These T cell receptor beta chains were read from a single sample in a study of T cell responses to AZD1222 COVID-19 vaccine. Assay: immunoSEQ multiplex PCR; the TCRdb copy retains only in-frame clones and omits some. The table has about 85,000 clones, roughly 88% seen once. This specimen consisted of peripheral blood, obtained on day 0 of MenACWY control vaccination. These receptors were obtained from an adult in good health. The CDR3 runs from the conserved cysteine through the conserved F or W. D genes are given only for firm matches. Not all rows give a size; the values are once, few, many and, for expanded clones, a class.

CDR3 length: 16; clone size: .; V gene: TRBV3-1/TRBV3-2; D gene: .; J gene: TRBJ1-6; CDR3 protein: CASSHRGAVNNSPLHF; CDR3 DNA: TGTGCCAGCAGCCACCGCGGGGCGGTAAATAATTCACCCCTCCACTTT
CDR3 length: 13; clone size: .; V gene: TRBV11-3; D gene: .; J gene: TRBJ2-7; CDR3 protein: CASSPDNSYEQYF; CDR3 DNA: TGTGCCAGCAGCCCGGACAACTCCTACGAGCAGTACTTC
CDR3 length: 10; clone size: .; V gene: TRBV5-6; D gene: .; J gene: TRBJ1-2; CDR3 protein: CPGDCWGYTF; CDR3 DNA: TGTCCCGGGGACTGCTGGGGCTACACCTTC
CDR3 length: 15; clone size: once; V gene: TRBV29-1; D gene: .; J gene: TRBJ1-1; CDR3 protein: CSVSYSGREGTEAFF; CDR3 DNA: TGCAGCGTTTCATATTCCGGCAGGGAGGGGACTGAAGCTTTCTTT
CDR3 length: 15; clone size: .; V gene: TRBV5-6; D gene: .; J gene: TRBJ2-1; CDR3 protein: CASSRQVSSYNEQFF; CDR3 DNA: TGTGCCAGCAGCAGGCAGGTCAGCTCCTACAATGAGCAGTTCTTC
CDR3 length: 13; clone size: .; V gene: TRBV5-1; D gene: TRBD1; J gene: TRBJ1-2; CDR3 protein: CASSLGQGFGYTF; CDR3 DNA: TGCGCCAGCAGTTTGGGACAGGGGTTCGGCTACACCTTC
CDR3 length: 16; clone size: .; V gene: TRBV7-2; D gene: TRBD1; J gene: TRBJ2-2; CDR3 protein: CASSLVGQGNTGELFF; CDR3 DNA: TGTGCCAGCAGCTTAGTTGGACAGGGGAACACCGGGGAGCTGTTTTTT
CDR3 length: 15; clone size: .; V gene: TRBV9; D gene: .; J gene: TRBJ2-2; CDR3 protein: CASTNHGIDTGELFF; CDR3 DNA: TGTGCCAGCACCAACCACGGCATCGACACCGGGGAGCTGTTTTTT
CDR3 length: 15; clone size: .; V gene: TRBV2; D gene: .; J gene: TRBJ1-1; CDR3 protein: CASSELALGNTEAFF; CDR3 DNA: TGTGCCAGCAGTGAGTTGGCGTTGGGAAACACTGAAGCTTTCTTT
CDR3 length: 17; clone size: .; V gene: TRBV28; D gene: .; J gene: TRBJ1-5; CDR3 protein: CASSWTVRVGANQPQHF; CDR3 DNA: TGTGCCAGCAGCTGGACAGTTCGGGTGGGCGCCAATCAGCCCCAGCATTTT